These T cell receptor beta chains were read from a single sample in a study of somatic mutations in cytotoxic T cells in rheumatoid arthritis. Data came from immunoSEQ multiplex PCR; TCRdb stores just in-frame clones and leaves some out. Among about 20,000 clones listed, 70% to 90% were seen once. The sequencing input was CD8+ T cells sorted from blood. The receptors were gathered from a woman between 45 and 60 years old in good health. Each CDR3 is given with its conserved first and last residue. The D gene is left open where the match is weak. Clone size is not always given. Where it is, it says once, few, many or a class for expanded clones.

clone size,J gene,D gene,V gene,CDR3 protein,CDR3 DNA
few,TRBJ1-2,NA,TRBV28,CASSPTGGTTYGYTF,TGTGCCAGCAGTCCTACGGGAGGGACGACCTATGGCTACACCTTC
NA,TRBJ1-2,TRBD1,TRBV9,CASSASSRDRGRGSYGYTF,TGTGCCAGCAGCGCTAGTAGTAGGGACAGGGGGCGCGGGAGCTATGGCTACACCTTC
NA,TRBJ1-1,NA,TRBV12-5,CASGLDSYTEAFF,TGTGCTAGTGGTTTGGACAGTTACACTGAAGCTTTCTTT
NA,TRBJ2-1,TRBD2,TRBV28,CASSSTPSGGAGEQFF,TGTGCCAGCAGTTCAACCCCGAGCGGGGGGGCCGGTGAGCAGTTCTTC
NA,TRBJ2-3,TRBD1,TRBV19,CASSKGQGPDTQYF,TGTGCCAGTAGTAAGGGACAGGGACCAGATACGCAGTATTTT
NA,TRBJ1-1,NA,TRBV19,CASSLRGNEAFF,TGTGCCAGTAGTCTCCGGGGAAATGAAGCTTTCTTT
NA,TRBJ2-5,NA,TRBV5-1,CASSSTPGHKETQYF,TGCGCCAGCAGCTCCACCCCGGGCCATAAAGAGACCCAGTACTTC
NA,TRBJ1-2,NA,TRBV7-2,CASSFTPVPANYGYTF,TGTGCCAGCAGCTTCACGCCAGTGCCCGCTAACTATGGCTACACCTTC
NA,TRBJ1-2,TRBD1,TRBV9,CASSPGTGPSPWGGYTF,TGTGCCAGCAGCCCCGGGACAGGGCCCTCTCCTTGGGGGGGCTACACCTTC
NA,TRBJ1-1,NA,TRBV4-1,CASSHDRLVRDTEAFF,TGCGCCAGCAGCCACGACAGATTAGTTAGGGACACTGAAGCTTTCTTT
NA,TRBJ2-1,TRBD1,TRBV15,CATSMYRGLSHNEQFF,TGTGCCACCAGCATGTACAGGGGCTTATCTCACAATGAGCAGTTCTTC
NA,TRBJ2-1,TRBD2,TRBV7-6,CASSFSSGGAYNEQFF,TGTGCCAGCAGCTTCTCTAGCGGGGGGGCCTACAATGAGCAGTTCTTC
NA,TRBJ2-3,NA,TRBV7-6,CASSGWGETTDTQYF,TGTGCCAGCAGCGGATGGGGCGAAACCACAGATACGCAGTATTTT
NA,TRBJ1-1,NA,TRBV7-9,CASSPSWENTEAFF,TGTGCCAGCAGCCCTAGTTGGGAGAACACTGAAGCTTTCTTT
NA,TRBJ1-5,NA,TRBV7-6,CASSLAEGSQPQHF,TGTGCCAGCAGCCTAGCAGAGGGGAGTCAGCCCCAGCATTTT
NA,TRBJ2-2,TRBD1,TRBV7-7,CASSPEQGMFPGELFF,TGTGCCAGCAGCCCAGAACAGGGGATGTTCCCCGGGGAGCTGTTTTTT
NA,TRBJ2-3,TRBD2,TRBV27,CASSSGLAGGLSTDTQYF,TGTGCCAGCAGTTCAGGACTAGCGGGGGGGCTAAGCACAGATACGCAGTATTTT
once,TRBJ2-3,NA,TRBV11-1,CASSLENPTWGTRTDTQYF,TGTGCCAGCAGCTTAGAAAACCCAACGTGGGGCACGCGCACAGATACGCAGTATTTT
NA,TRBJ2-1,TRBD2,TRBV7-2,CASSPTSIPSGGAEQFF,TGTGCCAGCAGCCCGACTAGCATTCCTAGCGGGGGGGCAGAGCAGTTCTTC
NA,TRBJ1-1,NA,TRBV2,CASFKGLNTEAFF,TGTGCCAGCTTCAAGGGGTTGAACACTGAAGCTTTCTTT
NA,TRBJ2-1,TRBD1,TRBV6-5,CASSYSTGGSYNEQFF,TGTGCCAGCAGTTACTCGACAGGGGGCTCCTACAATGAGCAGTTCTTC
NA,TRBJ1-2,TRBD1,TRBV6-1,CASSDGTALLTNYGYTF,TGTGCCAGCAGTGATGGGACAGCCCTCTTAACTAACTATGGCTACACCTTC
NA,TRBJ1-1,NA,TRBV6-5,CASSYSRGGNTEAFF,TGTGCCAGCAGTTACTCTAGGGGTGGGAACACTGAAGCTTTCTTT
few,TRBJ2-7,TRBD2,TRBV5-4,CASSLAGGPGEQYF,TGTGCCAGCAGCCTAGCGGGGGGGCCTGGCGAGCAGTACTTC
NA,TRBJ1-1,NA,TRBV4-3,CASSQTGYTEAFF,TGCGCCAGCAGCCAAACAGGGTACACTGAAGCTTTCTTT
NA,TRBJ1-1,NA,TRBV6-5,CASSYGRYTEAFF,TGTGCCAGCAGTTACGGCCGATACACTGAAGCTTTCTTT
NA,TRBJ2-7,NA,TRBV7-9,CASSHLTDEQYF,TGTGCCAGCAGCCACCTCACCGACGAGCAGTACTTC
NA,TRBJ2-1,NA,TRBV6-1,CASNTGTSSYNEQFF,TGTGCCAGCAATACCGGGACGAGCTCCTACAATGAGCAGTTCTTC
NA,TRBJ2-5,NA,TRBV10-3,CAISGGTVEETQYF,TGTGCCATCAGTGGGGGGACCGTGGAAGAGACCCAGTACTTC
NA,TRBJ2-3,NA,TRBV19,CASSIYVRAPLTDTQYF,TGTGCCAGTAGTATTTACGTACGGGCCCCCCTCACAGATACGCAGTATTTT
NA,TRBJ2-7,TRBD1,TRBV12-5,CASGVDPDRAYEQYF,TGTGCTAGTGGTGTGGACCCGGACAGGGCCTACGAGCAGTACTTC
NA,TRBJ1-6,NA,TRBV7-9,CASSRRGGSRDNSPLHF,TGTGCCAGCAGCCGCCGCGGGGGATCAAGGGATAATTCACCCCTCCACTTT
NA,TRBJ2-5,NA,TRBV5-6,CASSLGGQETQYF,TGTGCCAGCAGCTTGGGGGGCCAAGAGACCCAGTACTTC
NA,TRBJ2-1,NA,TRBV7-7,CASVDSYNEQFF,TGTGCTAGTGTGGACTCCTACAATGAGCAGTTCTTC
NA,TRBJ2-3,TRBD2,TRBV10-3,CAIFGGGTTDTQYF,TGTGCCATCTTTGGCGGGGGGACCACAGATACGCAGTATTTT
NA,TRBJ1-3,NA,TRBV19,CASSIKEDLMGTIYF,TGTGCCAGTAGTATTAAAGAGGACCTCATGGGCACCATATATTTT
NA,TRBJ2-4,NA,TRBV27,CASSSPDSLKNIQYF,TGTGCCAGCAGTTCGCCGGACAGCCTCAAAAACATTCAGTACTTC
NA,TRBJ2-5,TRBD1,TRBV27,CASSFGPLRTGARETQYF,TGTGCCAGCAGTTTTGGGCCCCTCCGGACAGGAGCGAGGGAGACCCAGTACTTC
NA,TRBJ2-2,NA,TRBV9,CASSVALPSAPNTGELFF,TGTGCCAGCAGCGTAGCGCTCCCTAGCGCGCCGAACACCGGGGAGCTGTTTTTT
NA,TRBJ1-3,NA,TRBV12-5,CASGLAPGKFGNTIYF,TGTGCTAGTGGTTTGGCCCCGGGGAAGTTTGGAAACACCATATATTTT
NA,TRBJ2-1,TRBD2,TRBV2,CASTIAGAFNEQFF,TGTGCCAGCACCATAGCGGGGGCGTTCAATGAGCAGTTCTTC
NA,TRBJ1-4,TRBD1,TRBV7-2,CASGARQGTNEKLFF,TGTGCCAGCGGCGCCCGACAGGGAACTAATGAAAAACTGTTTTTT
NA,TRBJ1-1,NA,TRBV6-6,CASSYSYEGRPEAFF,TGTGCCAGCAGTTACTCGTATGAGGGTAGGCCTGAAGCTTTCTTT
NA,TRBJ2-3,TRBD2,TRBV9,CASSAGRVLSDTQYF,TGTGCCAGCAGCGCCGGGAGGGTGCTGTCAGATACGCAGTATTTT
NA,TRBJ2-7,NA,TRBV15,CATSSLAGVGEQYF,TGTGCCACCAGCAGCCTCGCTGGAGTGGGGGAGCAGTACTTC
NA,TRBJ1-5,NA,TRBV19,CASAGRGLYQPQHF,TGTGCCAGCGCAGGGAGGGGATTGTATCAGCCCCAGCATTTT
NA,TRBJ1-1,TRBD1,TRBV7-9,CATRDREVTEAFF,TGTGCCACCAGGGACAGGGAAGTCACTGAAGCTTTCTTT
NA,TRBJ1-3,NA,TRBV28,CASSLEVAGVSSGNTIYF,TGTGCCAGCAGTTTAGAGGTGGCAGGCGTTAGCTCTGGAAACACCATATATTTT
NA,TRBJ2-6,NA,TRBV7-5,CARTASVGKGSGANVLTF,NA
NA,TRBJ2-1,NA,TRBV2,CASTPGYNEQFF,TGTGCCAGCACCCCCGGATACAATGAGCAGTTCTTC
few,TRBJ1-5,NA,TRBV5-8,CASSPGLNSNQPQHF,TGTGCCAGCAGCCCGGGACTGAATAGCAATCAGCCCCAGCATTTT
NA,TRBJ1-1,NA,TRBV7-2,CASSLGAVGGGTEAFF,TGTGCCAGCAGCTTAGGGGCGGTAGGGGGGGGCACTGAAGCTTTCTTT